Reported below is one TCR beta chain. The antigen is unknown. The protocol was immunoSEQ multiplex PCR, while the TCRdb copy is restricted to in-frame clones and leaves out a portion. This table holds 170,000 or so clones, about nine tenths found once. The sample comes from a study of T cell responses to AZD1222 COVID-19 vaccine. Germline V gene sequence: CDR1 MNHEY, CDR2 SVGAGI. V gave up 7 bases and J gave up 0 bases, with 7 bases separating them. The CDR3 has 13 residues. General study results and limits: Vaccination with two AZD1222 doses was followed by a rise in Spike-specific TCR breadth and depth.

The source of this sequence is an adult in good health. This rearrangement joins TRBV6-5 to TRBJ1-3; D uncertain. The sample in question was peripheral blood, obtained on day 0 of AZD1222 vaccination. CDR3 DNA: TGTGCCAGCACTTTCGGCTCTGGAAACACCATATATTTT. This translates into CASTFGSGNTIYF.